By frequency in the sample, the clone carrying this T cell receptor beta chain is medium-sized (0.01 to 0.1%). The identical CDR3 is also encoded by other nucleotide sequences in the sample. Someone with COVID-19 had been met by exposed participants within 2 weeks before study entry. The protocol was immunoSEQ multiplex PCR, while the TCRdb copy is restricted to in-frame clones and leaves out a portion. The sample records some 320,000 clones, 85% being singletons. The germline V gene has CDR1 MNHEY and CDR2 SMNVEV (reference sequence). The CDR3 has 14 residues. V shed 3 bases and J shed 6 bases, with 12 bases lying between them. This sample was taken from a study of blood T cell repertoires in COVID-19. Across the study: Nucleic acid was either cDNA or gDNA, and it came from T cells, B-cell-depleted T cells, or PBMCs.

The receptor was isolated from a woman younger than 45 who had been exposed to COVID-19. Sequenced: PBMCs or T cells enriched from blood (not recorded which). The chain employs TRBV27 and TRBJ1-5, with D possibly being TRBD1 (5 bases). CDR3: CASSLAGVGQPQHF. DNA of the CDR3: TGTGCCAGCAGTTTGGCGGGGGTCGGTCAGCCCCAGCATTTT.